A single sample is the source of the 24 T cell receptor beta chains below, sequenced in a study of blood T cell repertoires in COVID-19. Only in-frame clones appear in the TCRdb table, and some are missing; sequencing was by immunoSEQ multiplex PCR. The table lists hundreds of thousands of clones, 65% to 90% of them singletons, with 7.2% in the top ten. The sample consisted of peripheral blood. These receptors all come from a human donor in a cohort sampled during active COVID-19.

This rearrangement joins TRBV9 to TRBJ2-3; possibly TRBD2 for D (6 bases). The CDR3 has 13 residues. Germline assignment: CDR1 SGDLS and CDR2 YYNGEE. V lost 3 bases and J 2 bases, leaving 7 bases between the germline ends. CDR3 sequence (DNA): TGTGCCAGCAGCGCGGGGGTCACAGATACGCAGTATTTT. Translating gives CASSAGVTDTQYF.

The chain joins TRBV9 to TRBJ1-3; a possible D gene is TRBD1 (6 bases). CDR1 and CDR2 (germline): SGDLS, YYNGEE. Trimming cost V 0 bases and J 4 bases, with 17 bases left between them. The CDR3 consists of 17 residues. CDR3 nucleotides: TGTGCCAGCAGCGTAGACTCGGGGGGCGCTGGAGGAAACACCATATATTTT. Amino acids: CASSVDSGGAGGNTIYF.

This chain joins TRBV5-1 and TRBJ2-1; TRBD2 is a possible D gene (7 bases). V lost 3 bases, J lost 8 bases, and 18 bases lay in between. There are 15 residues in the CDR3. Germline V gene lookup returns CDR1 SGHRS and CDR2 YFSETQ. CDR3 amino acids: CASSSGGPGFDEQFF. The CDR3 region has the DNA TGCGCCAGCAGCTCGGGGGGCCCGGGTTTCGATGAGCAGTTCTTC.

J is TRBJ1-2 and V is TRBV19; D is ambiguous. V was clipped by 4 bases and J by 4 bases, with 7 bases between them. CDR3 size: 12 residues. Germline CDR1 reads LNHDA; CDR2 reads SQIVND (reference sequence). The CDR3 is CASSTEGYGYTF. As DNA, the CDR3 is TGTGCCAGTAGTACCGAGGGCTATGGCTACACCTTC. Full variable domain (outside the CDR3, taken from reference TRBV19 and TRBJ1-2): DGGITQSPKYLFRKEGQNVTLSCEQNLNHDAMYWYRQDPGQGLRLIYYSQIVNDFQKGDIAEGYSVSREKKESFPLTVTSAQKNPTAFYLCASSTEGYGYTFGSGTRLTVV.

The gene calls are TRBV20-1 and TRBJ1-2; D is undetermined. The CDR3 extends over 13 amino acids. Per the germline V gene, CDR1 is DFQATT and CDR2 is SNEGSKA (reference sequence). Trimming pared 3 bases from V and 0 bases from J, leaving 8 bases between. CDR3 residues: CSASVITNYGYTF. The DNA for the CDR3 is TGCAGTGCTAGTGTAATTACTAACTATGGCTACACCTTC.

The chain is built from TRBV19 and TRBJ1-2; the D is unclear. V dropped 8 bases and J dropped 7 bases, with 20 bases sitting between them. The CDR3 totals 14 residues. The germline V gene has CDR1 LNHDA and CDR2 SQIVND (reference sequence). For the CDR3, the DNA is TGTGCCAGTTGGTTTTTCGGGTCAGGAGGTGGCTACACCTTC. Residues: CASWFFGSGGGYTF.

The chain carries TRBV30 and TRBJ1-4; no clear D gene. The germline CDR1 and CDR2 sequences are GTSNPN and SVGIG (reference sequence). The ends were cut back, 0 bases at V and 8 bases at J, with 7 bases in the middle. This CDR3 comprises 12 residues. CDR3 DNA sequence: TGTGCCTGGAGTGTACTAGAAGAAAAACTGTTTTTT. Translated, it gives CAWSVLEEKLFF.

J is TRBJ2-1 and V is TRBV6-5; 8 bases match TRBD2. The CDR3 totals 15 residues. Germline V gene data show CDR1 as MNHEY and CDR2 as SVGAGI. The V segment lost 0 bases and the J segment 7 bases; nucleotides outside the gene matches: 5. The CDR3 bases are TGTGCCAGCAGTTACTCACGGGGGGGCTCTAATGAGCAGTTCTTC. Translated: CASSYSRGGSNEQFF.

The chain has TRBV19 and TRBJ1-2; 7 positions agree with TRBD1. The V segment lost 6 bases and the J segment 4 bases; nucleotides outside the gene matches: 11. The CDR3 consists of 15 residues. Germline CDR1 and CDR2: LNHDA and SQIVND (reference sequence). CDR3: CASSLRGRFIYGYTF. CDR3 nucleotide sequence: TGTGCCAGTAGCCTAAGGGGGCGCTTTATCTATGGCTACACCTTC.

The chain recombines TRBV28 with TRBJ1-1; D call uncertain. The CDR3 totals 14 residues. With 5 bases removed from V and 0 bases from J, the gap between germline ends came to 10 bases. Germline CDR1 MDHEN, CDR2 SYDVKM. The CDR3 DNA is TGTGCCAGCAGTCCCCCTAACTTGAACACTGAAGCTTTCTTT. It specifies CASSPPNLNTEAFF.

The chain carries TRBV6-2 or TRBV6-3 and TRBJ1-5, with 7 bases fitting TRBD1. The J segment lost 2 bases and the V segment lost 6 bases, leaving 4 bases of the junction unmatched. CDR3 length equals 14 residues. Germline V lookup: CDR1 MNHEY, CDR2 SVGEGT. This CDR3 reads CASSPGQGNQPQHF. The CDR3 DNA follows: TGTGCCAGCAGCCCTGGACAGGGCAATCAGCCCCAGCATTTT.

The chain carries TRBV27 and TRBJ1-2; 7 bases align to TRBD1. The CDR3 consists of 13 residues. CDR1 and CDR2 (germline): MNHEY, SMNVEV (reference sequence). Unmatched junction bases numbered 8, after V lost 5 bases and J lost 8 bases. CDR3 sequence: CASSKETGRGYTF. The DNA of the CDR3 is TGTGCCAGCAGTAAGGAGACAGGGAGAGGCTACACCTTC.

The chain is built from TRBV12-3 or TRBV12-4 and TRBJ1-1, with TRBD1 as a possible D gene (5 bases). This CDR3 region has 12 residues. V gave up 6 bases and J gave up 11 bases, with 16 bases separating them. The chain's CDR3 is CASRGGKGVAFF. The CDR3 DNA reads as TGTGCCAGCAGGGGGGGGAAGGGAGTCGCTTTCTTT.

In its sample, this clone was seen once. The chain combines TRBV7-9 with TRBJ1-4; 8 nucleotides align to TRBD1. The germline V gene encodes CDR1 SEHNR and CDR2 FQNEAQ (reference sequence). After removal of 5 bases from V and 8 bases from J, the junction contained 19 bases not matched to a gene. There are 18 residues in the CDR3. The chain's CDR3 is CASSTTTGEKLEGEKLFF. The CDR3 DNA reads TGTGCCAGCAGCACAACGACAGGGGAGAAGTTAGAGGGGGAAAAACTGTTTTTT.

Here the CDR3 DNA reads TGTGCCAGCAGCCCAGACTGGAACACTGAAGCTTTCTTT. This gives the protein CASSPDWNTEAFF. This chain connects TRBV7-9 to TRBJ1-1; D gene unclear. V gave up 5 bases and J gave up 1 base, with 8 bases separating them. CDR3 length: 13 amino acids. The germline gives CDR1 SEHNR, CDR2 FQNEAQ (reference sequence).

This clone has only a few counts. The chain couples TRBV6-5 to TRBJ1-5, with D unresolved. Trimming shortened V by 8 bases and J by 3 bases, and 11 bases separated the two germline ends. The CDR3 runs 13 residues. The germline gives CDR1 MNHEY, CDR2 SVGAGI. The CDR3 nucleotides are TGTGCCAGCTCGCAAGCACCCAATCAGCCCCAGCATTTT. Translating it yields CASSQAPNQPQHF.

The chain employs TRBV18 and TRBJ2-3; D is perhaps TRBD2 (5 bases). CDR3 size: 15 residues. Between the trimmed V and J ends, which lost 8 bases and 0 bases, there was a span of 15 bases. Germline CDR1 and CDR2: KGHSH and LQKENI. This chain's CDR3 is CASASRGSSTDTQYF. CDR3 in DNA: TGTGCCAGCGCGAGTCGAGGGTCCAGCACAGATACGCAGTATTTT.

The rearrangement joins TRBV10-3 to TRBJ1-5; possible D gene TRBD1, 5 bases. V was clipped by 6 bases and J by 4 bases, with 10 bases between them. The CDR3 extends over 13 amino acids. Germline V CDR1 and CDR2: ENHRY, SYGVKD. CDR3 amino acids: CAISREPNQPQHF. CDR3 in DNA: TGTGCCATCAGCAGGGAACCGAATCAGCCCCAGCATTTT.

CDR3: CASSGLRQGYGYTF. As DNA, the CDR3 is TGTGCCAGCAGCGGCCTTCGACAGGGATATGGCTACACCTTC. V and J are TRBV7-8 and TRBJ1-2; TRBD1 matches 7 bases. The germline V gene has CDR1 SGHVS and CDR2 FQNEAQ. This CDR3 region has 14 residues. V shed 5 bases and J 5 bases; nucleotides not matched to a gene: 8.

This clone was observed a single time. This sequence joins TRBV5-6 and TRBJ2-5, with D unclear. The CDR3 is made up of 13 amino acids. The V end was cut by 6 bases, the J end by 5 bases, with 14 bases between. Per the germline V gene, CDR1 is SGHDT and CDR2 is YYEEEE. CDR3: CASTPGGVETQYF. The CDR3 nucleotides are TGTGCCAGCACCCCGGGTGGTGTTGAGACCCAGTACTTC.

The chain is built from TRBV10-3 and TRBJ2-2; D not certain. This CDR3 is 12 amino acids long. The V end was cut by 7 bases, the J end by 6 bases, with 9 bases between. Germline CDR1 and CDR2: ENHRY and SYGVKD. DNA for the CDR3: TGTGCCATCATAGGAGACCCCGGGGAGCTGTTTTTT. This translates into CAIIGDPGELFF.

This chain joins TRBV19 and TRBJ1-1; maybe TRBD1 (5 bases). Germline values: CDR1 LNHDA, CDR2 SQIVND (reference sequence). This CDR3 contains 14 residues. Trimming left V 6 bases short and J 1 base short, with 12 bases between. The CDR3 DNA is TGTGCCAGTAGGCTAAACAGGCGGAACACTGAAGCTTTCTTT. As protein: CASRLNRRNTEAFF.

The chain links TRBV11-2 to TRBJ1-1, with D tentatively TRBD1 (5 bases). Germline CDR1 reads SGHAT; CDR2 reads FQNNGV. The germline V and J ends were trimmed by 0 bases and 6 bases, with 14 bases remaining between them. This CDR3 contains 15 residues. CDR3 nucleotides: TGTGCCAGCAGCTTAGATCTCCAGGGAAACGCTGAAGCTTTCTTT. Translating gives CASSLDLQGNAEAFF.

V and J are TRBV20-1 and TRBJ1-1; 8 bases map to TRBD1. The germline V gene encodes CDR1 DFQATT and CDR2 SNEGSKA (reference sequence). The CDR3 extends over 9 amino acids. This chain's CDR3 is CRDREEAFF. In DNA, the CDR3 is TGCAGGGACAGGGAAGAAGCTTTCTTT.